These 10 T cell receptor beta chains came from one sample sequenced in a study of T-cell reconstitution after alpha-beta-depleted transplantation in children. Unique molecular identifiers were used to barcode this TCRbeta library. A single record per CDR3 protein comes from TCRdb applying MiXCR to the PCR reads. The profile shows about 160,000 distinct CDR3 sequences, 11% of them singletons. The starting material was PBMCs, obtained before TCRalphabeta/CD19-depleted stem cell transplant. Receptor source: a boy younger than 10 with acute myeloid leukemia, due to receive a stem cell transplant.

This clonotype occurred many times. This chain joins TRBV9 and TRBJ2-1, with a possible D match to TRBD2 (6 bases). The germline gives CDR1 SGDLS, CDR2 YYNGEE. The ends were cut back, 0 bases at V and 7 bases at J, with 14 bases in the middle. This CDR3 contains 15 residues. The CDR3 coding sequence is TGTGCCAGCAGCGTAGTGGGCGGGATATCGAATGAGCAGTTCTTC. This gives the protein CASSVVGGISNEQFF.

There are many counts of this clonotype. The chain carries TRBV28 and TRBJ1-6; 7 positions agree with TRBD1. Looked up from germline, CDR1 is MDHEN and CDR2 is SYDVKM. J gave up 0 bases and V 4 bases, and 3 bases lay outside the gene matches. The CDR3 runs 16 residues. The CDR3 DNA reads TGTGCCAGCAGTTCGAGGGGGCGCTCCTATAATTCACCCCTCCACTTT. Protein product: CASSSRGRSYNSPLHF. Full variable domain (missing parts from reference TRBV28 and TRBJ1-6): DVKVTQSSRYLVKRTGEKVFLECVQDMDHENMFWYRQDPGLGLRLIYFSYDVKMKEKGDIPEGYSVSREKKERFSLILESASTNQTSMYLCASSSRGRSYNSPLHFGNGTRLTVT.

This clonotype was recorded once. This rearrangement joins TRBV29-1 to TRBJ2-2; 8 bases are shared with TRBD2. The germline gives CDR1 SQVTM, CDR2 ANQGSEA. The CDR3 has 15 amino acids. The V segment lost 7 bases and the J segment 1 base; nucleotides outside the gene matches: 8. The chain's CDR3 is CSAARTSGNTGELFF. DNA for the CDR3: TGCAGCGCCGCCCGAACTAGCGGGAACACCGGGGAGCTGTTTTTT.

This sequence joins TRBV9 and TRBJ2-3, with TRBD1 as a possible D gene (5 bases). Germline CDR1 reads SGDLS; CDR2 reads YYNGEE. CDR3 length equals 17 residues. Trimming took 2 bases from V and 5 from J, leaving 21 bases between them. CDR3 residues: CASSVPHGKGLEDTQYF. Written as DNA, the CDR3 is TGTGCCAGCAGCGTCCCACATGGGAAGGGGCTGGAAGATACGCAGTATTTT.

This clonotype occurred many times. J is TRBJ2-7 and V is TRBV5-6; 7 bases line up with TRBD1. Looked up from germline, CDR1 is SGHDT and CDR2 is YYEEEE. This CDR3 is 15 amino acids long. V shed 5 bases and J 0 bases; nucleotides not matched to a gene: 8. The CDR3 protein is CASSRGTARSYEQYV. For the CDR3, the DNA is TGTGCCAGCAGTAGGGGGACAGCACGCTCCTACGAGCAGTACGTC.

This clonotype was seen ten or more times. The gene calls are TRBV5-6 and TRBJ2-6; D gene ambiguous. The V end lost 1 base, the J end lost 0 bases, and 5 bases lay between the germline ends. CDR1 is SGHDT, CDR2 YYEEEE, per germline. CDR3 length: 15 residues. CDR3 nucleotide sequence: TGTGCCAGCAGCTTGAAGCCCTCTGGGGCCAACGTCCTGACTTTC. It translates to CASSLKPSGANVLTF.

The rearrangement joins TRBV7-2 to TRBJ1-5; D call uncertain. The germline V and J ends were trimmed by 5 bases and 3 bases, with 14 bases remaining between them. This CDR3 has 15 amino acids. Germline values: CDR1 SGHTA, CDR2 FQGNSA. The DNA of the CDR3 is TGTGCCAGCAGCGAGTCGGGGAATACCAATCAGCCCCAGCATTTT. This codes for CASSESGNTNQPQHF.

In its sample, this clonotype was seen many times. V is TRBV27 and J is TRBJ2-5; D may be TRBD2 (7 bases). Germline V gene data show CDR1 as MNHEY and CDR2 as SMNVEV (reference sequence). V was shortened by 1 base and J by 2 bases, with 20 bases between the two germline ends. The CDR3 has 18 residues. The CDR3 region is CASSLYPALQGLQETQYF. CDR3 DNA sequence: TGTGCCAGCAGTTTATACCCCGCCTTACAGGGACTACAAGAGACCCAGTACTTC.

This clonotype occurred many times. CDR3: CASSQDHQHPFAEAFF. For the CDR3, the DNA is TGTGCCAGCAGCCAAGATCACCAACACCCTTTTGCTGAAGCTTTCTTT. V usage is TRBV3-1 and J usage is TRBJ1-1; D is ambiguous. V was trimmed by 0 bases and J by 6 bases, leaving 17 bases between them. The CDR3 runs to 16 residues. Germline V CDR1 and CDR2: LGHDT, YNNKEL (reference sequence). The whole variable domain, filled in from reference TRBV3-1 and TRBJ1-1, reads DTAVSQTPKYLVTQMGNDKSIKCEQNLGHDTMYWYKQDSKKFLKIMFSYNNKELIINETVPNRFSPKSPDKAHLNLHINSLELGDSAVYFCASSQDHQHPFAEAFFGQGTRLTVV.

This clonotype was recorded many times. The rearrangement uses TRBV7-3 and TRBJ2-7; 8 nucleotides agree with TRBD2. Unmatched junction bases numbered 11, after V lost 1 base and J lost 0 bases. The germline CDR1 and CDR2 sequences are SGHTA and FQGTGA. The CDR3 covers 18 residues. The CDR3 spells CASSLNPSGPASSYEQYF. The CDR3 DNA sequence: TGTGCCAGCAGCTTAAATCCTAGCGGGCCCGCTAGCTCCTACGAGCAGTACTTC.